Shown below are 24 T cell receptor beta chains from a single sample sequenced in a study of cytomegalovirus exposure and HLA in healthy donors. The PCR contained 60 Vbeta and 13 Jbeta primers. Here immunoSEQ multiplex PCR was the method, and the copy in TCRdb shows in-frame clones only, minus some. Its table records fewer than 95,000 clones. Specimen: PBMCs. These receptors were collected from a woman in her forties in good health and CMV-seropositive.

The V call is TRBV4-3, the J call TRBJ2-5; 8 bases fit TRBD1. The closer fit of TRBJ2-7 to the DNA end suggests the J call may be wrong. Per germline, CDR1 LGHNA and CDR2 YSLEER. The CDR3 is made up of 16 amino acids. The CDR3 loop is CASSQELGQGVDEQYF. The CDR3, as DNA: TGCGCCAGCAGCCAAGAGTTAGGACAGGGTGTCGACGAGCAGTACTTC.

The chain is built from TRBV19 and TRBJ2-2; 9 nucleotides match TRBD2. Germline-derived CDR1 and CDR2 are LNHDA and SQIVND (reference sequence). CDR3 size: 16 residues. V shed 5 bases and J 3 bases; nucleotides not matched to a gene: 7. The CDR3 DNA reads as TGTGCCAGTAGTGTGATAGCGGGGGTCGACACCGGGGAGCTGTTTTTT. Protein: CASSVIAGVDTGELFF.

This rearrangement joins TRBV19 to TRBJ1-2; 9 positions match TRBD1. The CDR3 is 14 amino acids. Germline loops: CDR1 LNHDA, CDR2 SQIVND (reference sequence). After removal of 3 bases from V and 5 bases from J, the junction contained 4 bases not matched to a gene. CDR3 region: CASSILGQGYGYTF. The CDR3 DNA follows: TGTGCCAGTAGTATTCTCGGACAGGGGTATGGCTACACCTTC.

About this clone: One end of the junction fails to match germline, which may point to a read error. The CDR3, as DNA: TGCGCCAGCAGCCAAGGGTTGGAGCCGGGAAGGGAGCGACTCTTT. Amino acid sequence: CASSQGLEPGRERLF. This chain connects TRBV4-1 to TRBJ1-1, with D uncertain. The germline CDR1 and CDR2 sequences are MGHRA and YSYEKL. The CDR3 totals 15 residues.

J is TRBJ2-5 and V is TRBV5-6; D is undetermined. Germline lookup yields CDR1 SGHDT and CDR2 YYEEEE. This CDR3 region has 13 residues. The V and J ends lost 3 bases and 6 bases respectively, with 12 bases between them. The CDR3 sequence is CASSSGLIKTQYF. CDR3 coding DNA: TGTGCCAGCAGCTCTGGCCTTATTAAGACCCAGTACTTC.

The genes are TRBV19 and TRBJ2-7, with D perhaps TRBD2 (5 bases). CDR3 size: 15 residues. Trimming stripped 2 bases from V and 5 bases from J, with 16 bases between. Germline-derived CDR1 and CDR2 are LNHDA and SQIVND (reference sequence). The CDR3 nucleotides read TGTGCCAGTAGTATAATCTCGGGGATTGAGGACGAGCAGTACTTC. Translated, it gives CASSIISGIEDEQYF.

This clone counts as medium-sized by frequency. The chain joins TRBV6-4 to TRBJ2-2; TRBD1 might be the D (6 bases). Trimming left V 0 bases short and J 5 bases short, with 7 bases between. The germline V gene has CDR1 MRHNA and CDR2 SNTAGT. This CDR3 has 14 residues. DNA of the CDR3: TGTGCCAGCAGTGACTCACAGGGAACCGGGGAGCTGTTTTTT. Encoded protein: CASSDSQGTGELFF.

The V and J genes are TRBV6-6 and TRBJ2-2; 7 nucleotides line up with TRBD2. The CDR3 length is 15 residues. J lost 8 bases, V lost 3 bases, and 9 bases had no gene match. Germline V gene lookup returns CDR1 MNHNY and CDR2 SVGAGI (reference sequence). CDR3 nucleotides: TGTGCCAGCAGTTATTTGGCGGGGGATAGGGGGGAGCTGTTTTTT. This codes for CASSYLAGDRGELFF.

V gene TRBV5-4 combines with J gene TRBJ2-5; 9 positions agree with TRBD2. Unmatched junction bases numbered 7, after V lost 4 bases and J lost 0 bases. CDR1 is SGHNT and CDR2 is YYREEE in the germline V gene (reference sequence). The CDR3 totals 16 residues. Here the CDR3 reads CASSMGLAKYQETQYF. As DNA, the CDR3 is TGTGCCAGCAGCATGGGACTAGCCAAGTACCAAGAGACCCAGTACTTC.

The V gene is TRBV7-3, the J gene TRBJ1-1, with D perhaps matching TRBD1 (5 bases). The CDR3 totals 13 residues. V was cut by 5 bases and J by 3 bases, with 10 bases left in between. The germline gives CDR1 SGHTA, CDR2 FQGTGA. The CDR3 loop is CASSAQGDTEAFF. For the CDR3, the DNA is TGTGCCAGCAGCGCTCAGGGTGACACTGAAGCTTTCTTT.

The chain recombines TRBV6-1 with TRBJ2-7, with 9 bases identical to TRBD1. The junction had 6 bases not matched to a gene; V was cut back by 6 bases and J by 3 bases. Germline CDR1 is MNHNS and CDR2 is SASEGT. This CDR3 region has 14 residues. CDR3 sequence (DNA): TGTGCCAGCAGCCGAGACAGGGGGTTCTACGAGCAGTACTTC. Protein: CASSRDRGFYEQYF.

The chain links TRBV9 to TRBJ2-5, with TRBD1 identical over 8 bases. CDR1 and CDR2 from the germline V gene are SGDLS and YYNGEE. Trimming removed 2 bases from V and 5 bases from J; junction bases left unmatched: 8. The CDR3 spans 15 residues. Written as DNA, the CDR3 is TGTGCCAGCAGCGTTGGACAGGGAATTATGGAGACCCAGTACTTC. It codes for CASSVGQGIMETQYF. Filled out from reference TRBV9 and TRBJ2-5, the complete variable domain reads DSGVTQTPKHLITATGQRVTLRCSPRSGDLSVYWYQQSLDQGLQFLIQYYNGEERAKGNILERFSAQQFPDLHSELNLSSLELGDSALYFCASSVGQGIMETQYFGPGTRLLVL.

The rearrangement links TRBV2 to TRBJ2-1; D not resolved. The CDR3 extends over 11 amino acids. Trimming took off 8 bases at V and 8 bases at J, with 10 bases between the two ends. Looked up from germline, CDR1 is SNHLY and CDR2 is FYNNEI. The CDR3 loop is CASVPRDEQFF. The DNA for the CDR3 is TGTGCCAGCGTCCCCCGGGATGAGCAGTTCTTC.

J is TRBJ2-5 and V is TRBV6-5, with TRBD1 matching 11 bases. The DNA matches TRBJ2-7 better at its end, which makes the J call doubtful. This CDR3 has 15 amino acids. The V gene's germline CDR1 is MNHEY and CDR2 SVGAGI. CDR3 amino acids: CASSRDRGAVYEQYF. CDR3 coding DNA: TGTGCCAGCAGTCGGGACAGGGGGGCTGTGTACGAGCAGTACTTC.

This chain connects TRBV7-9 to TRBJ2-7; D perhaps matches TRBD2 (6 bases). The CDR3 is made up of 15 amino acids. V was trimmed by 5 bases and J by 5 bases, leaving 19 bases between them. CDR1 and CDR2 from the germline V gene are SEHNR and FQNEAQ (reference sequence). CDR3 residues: CASSRMAGLLDEQYF. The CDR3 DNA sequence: TGTGCCAGCAGCCGGATGGCGGGACTCCTGGACGAGCAGTACTTC.

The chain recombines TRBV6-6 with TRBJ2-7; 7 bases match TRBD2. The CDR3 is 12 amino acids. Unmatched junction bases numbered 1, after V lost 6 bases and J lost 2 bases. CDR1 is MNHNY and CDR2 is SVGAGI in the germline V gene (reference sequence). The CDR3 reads CASSRGAYEQYF. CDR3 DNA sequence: TGTGCCAGCAGCCGGGGGGCCTACGAGCAGTACTTC.

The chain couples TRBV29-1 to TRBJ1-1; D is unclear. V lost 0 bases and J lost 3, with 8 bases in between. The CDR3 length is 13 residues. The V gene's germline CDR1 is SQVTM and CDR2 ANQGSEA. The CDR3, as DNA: TGCAGCGTTGAAGAGACATTGTACACTGAAGCTTTCTTT. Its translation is CSVEETLYTEAFF.

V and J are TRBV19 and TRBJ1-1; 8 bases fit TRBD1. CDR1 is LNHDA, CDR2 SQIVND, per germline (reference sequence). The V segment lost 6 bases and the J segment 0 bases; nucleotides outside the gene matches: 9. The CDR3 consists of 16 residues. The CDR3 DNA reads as TGTGCCAGTAGAATATCGGGACAGGAGATGAACACTGAAGCTTTCTTT. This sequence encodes CASRISGQEMNTEAFF.

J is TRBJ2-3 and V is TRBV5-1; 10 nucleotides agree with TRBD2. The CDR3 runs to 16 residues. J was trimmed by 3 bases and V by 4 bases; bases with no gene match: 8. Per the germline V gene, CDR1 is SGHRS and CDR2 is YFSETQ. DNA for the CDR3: TGCGCCAGCAGCATCCTAGCGGGAGATCTAACAGATACGCAGTATTTT. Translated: CASSILAGDLTDTQYF.

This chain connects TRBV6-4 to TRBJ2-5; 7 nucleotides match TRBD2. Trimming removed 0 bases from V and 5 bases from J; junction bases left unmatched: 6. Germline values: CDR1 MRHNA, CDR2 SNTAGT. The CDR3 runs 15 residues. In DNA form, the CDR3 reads TGTGCCAGCAGTGACTCGGCGGGAGACGTGGAGACCCAGTACTTC. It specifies CASSDSAGDVETQYF.

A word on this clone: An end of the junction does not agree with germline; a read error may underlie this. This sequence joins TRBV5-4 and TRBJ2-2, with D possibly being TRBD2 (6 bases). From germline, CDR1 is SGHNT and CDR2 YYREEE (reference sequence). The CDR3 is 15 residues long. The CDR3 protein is CASTLWGVRTGELFF. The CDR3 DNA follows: TGTGCCAGCACCTTGTGGGGGGTTCGAACCGGGGAGCTGTTTTTT.

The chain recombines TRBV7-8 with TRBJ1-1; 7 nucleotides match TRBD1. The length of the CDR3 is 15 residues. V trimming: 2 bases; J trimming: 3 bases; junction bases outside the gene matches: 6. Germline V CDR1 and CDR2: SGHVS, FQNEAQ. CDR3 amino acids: CASSLIRGLDTEAFF. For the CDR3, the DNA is TGTGCCAGCAGCTTAATTAGGGGGCTCGACACTGAAGCTTTCTTT.

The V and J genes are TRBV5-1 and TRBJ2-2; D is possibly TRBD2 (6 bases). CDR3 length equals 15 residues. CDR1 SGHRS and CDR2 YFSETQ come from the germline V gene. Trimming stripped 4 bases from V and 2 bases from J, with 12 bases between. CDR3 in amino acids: CASSRLAQNTGELFF. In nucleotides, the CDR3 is TGCGCCAGCAGCCGCCTAGCGCAAAACACCGGGGAGCTGTTTTTT.

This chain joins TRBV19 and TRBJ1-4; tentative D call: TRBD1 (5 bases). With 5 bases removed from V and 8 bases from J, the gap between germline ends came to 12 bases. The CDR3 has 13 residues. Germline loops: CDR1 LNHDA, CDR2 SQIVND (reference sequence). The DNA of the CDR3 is TGTGCCAGTAGTGGGGGGGTCGGAGAAAAACTGTTTTTT. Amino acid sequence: CASSGGVGEKLFF.